This TCR beta chain was captured in a study of preoperative IRX-2 immunotherapy in early breast cancer. Measured with immunoSEQ multiplex PCR; TCRdb has only the in-frame clones, and not every one. This repertoire shows about 42,000 clones, around 77% found once; its top ten account for roughly 1.1%. The V gene end was trimmed by 6 bases and the J gene end by 3 bases; junction bases not matched to a gene: 5. The germline V gene encodes CDR1 MNHGY and CDR2 SAAAGT. The CDR3 loop spans 13 amino acids. Described treatment: preoperative locoregional IRX-2 cytokine immunotherapy. Patients received preoperative, locoregional IRX-2 cytokine immunotherapy in a phase Ib study.

The gene calls are TRBV6-8 and TRBJ2-7, with 7 bases matching TRBD1. The sequence was collected from a human donor with breast cancer. This specimen consisted of tumor tissue, obtained after IRX-2 immunotherapy. The CDR3: CASSPTGRYEQYF. CDR3 sequence (DNA): TGTGCCAGCAGCCCGACAGGGCGCTACGAGCAGTACTTC.